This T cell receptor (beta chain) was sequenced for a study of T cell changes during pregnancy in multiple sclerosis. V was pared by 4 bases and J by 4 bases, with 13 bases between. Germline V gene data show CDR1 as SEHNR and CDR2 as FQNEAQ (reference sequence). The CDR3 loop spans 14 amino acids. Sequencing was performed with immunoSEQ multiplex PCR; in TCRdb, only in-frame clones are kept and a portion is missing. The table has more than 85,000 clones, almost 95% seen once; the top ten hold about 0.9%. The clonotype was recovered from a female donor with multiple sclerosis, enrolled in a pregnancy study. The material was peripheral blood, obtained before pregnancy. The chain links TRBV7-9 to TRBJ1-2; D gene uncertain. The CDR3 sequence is CASSSLEGRYGYTF. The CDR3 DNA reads TGTGCCAGCAGCTCCCTTGAGGGTCGCTATGGCTACACCTTC.